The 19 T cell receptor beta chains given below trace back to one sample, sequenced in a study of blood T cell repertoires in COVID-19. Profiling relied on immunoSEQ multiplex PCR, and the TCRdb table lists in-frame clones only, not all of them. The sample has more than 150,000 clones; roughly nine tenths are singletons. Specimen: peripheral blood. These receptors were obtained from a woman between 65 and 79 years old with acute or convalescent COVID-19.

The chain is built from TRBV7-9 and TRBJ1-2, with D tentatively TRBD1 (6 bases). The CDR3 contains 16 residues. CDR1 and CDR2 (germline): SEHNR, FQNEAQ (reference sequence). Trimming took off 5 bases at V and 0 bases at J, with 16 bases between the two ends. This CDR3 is CASSPRWTATNYGYTF. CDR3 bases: TGTGCCAGCAGCCCAAGATGGACAGCTACTAACTATGGCTACACCTTC.

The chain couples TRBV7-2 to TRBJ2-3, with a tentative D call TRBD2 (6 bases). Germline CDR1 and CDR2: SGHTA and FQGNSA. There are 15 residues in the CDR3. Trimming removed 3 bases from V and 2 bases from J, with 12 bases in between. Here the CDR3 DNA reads TGTGCCAGCAGCTTCCTCGCGGACTACACAGATACGCAGTATTTT. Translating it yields CASSFLADYTDTQYF. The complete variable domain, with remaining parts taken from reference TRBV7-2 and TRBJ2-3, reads GAGVSQSPSNKVTEKGKDVELRCDPISGHTALYWYRQSLGQGLEFLIYFQGNSAPDKSGLPSDRFSAERTGGSVSTLTIQRTQQEDSAVYLCASSFLADYTDTQYFGPGTRLTVL.

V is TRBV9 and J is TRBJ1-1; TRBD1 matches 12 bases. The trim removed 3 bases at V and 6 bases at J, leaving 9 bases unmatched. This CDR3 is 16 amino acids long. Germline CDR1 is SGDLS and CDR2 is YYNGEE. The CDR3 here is CASSAGTGGEGAEAFF. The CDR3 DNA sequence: TGTGCCAGCAGCGCGGGGACAGGGGGCGAGGGGGCTGAAGCTTTCTTT.

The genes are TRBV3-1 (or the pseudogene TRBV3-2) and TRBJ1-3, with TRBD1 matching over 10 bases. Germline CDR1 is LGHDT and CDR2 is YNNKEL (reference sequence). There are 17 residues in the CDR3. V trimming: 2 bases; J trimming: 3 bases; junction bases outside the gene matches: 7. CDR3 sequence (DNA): TGTGCCAGCAGCCAACCGGGACAGGGGTCGGGTGGAAACACCATATATTTT. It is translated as CASSQPGQGSGGNTIYF.

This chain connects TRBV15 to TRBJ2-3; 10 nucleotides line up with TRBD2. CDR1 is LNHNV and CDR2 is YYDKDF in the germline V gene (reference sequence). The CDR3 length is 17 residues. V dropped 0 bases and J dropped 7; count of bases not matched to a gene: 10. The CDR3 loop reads CATSRDTFSGRANTQYF. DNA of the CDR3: TGTGCCACCAGCAGAGATACCTTCAGCGGGAGGGCCAATACGCAGTATTTT.

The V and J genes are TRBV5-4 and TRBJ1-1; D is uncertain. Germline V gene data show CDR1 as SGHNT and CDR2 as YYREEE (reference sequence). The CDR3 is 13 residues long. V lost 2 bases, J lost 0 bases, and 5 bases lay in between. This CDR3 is CASSFEMNTEAFF. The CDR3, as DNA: TGTGCCAGCAGCTTTGAGATGAACACTGAAGCTTTCTTT.

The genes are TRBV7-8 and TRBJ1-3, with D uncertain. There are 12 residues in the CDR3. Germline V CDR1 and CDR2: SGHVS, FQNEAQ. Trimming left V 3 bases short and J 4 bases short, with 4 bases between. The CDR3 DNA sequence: TGTGCCAGCAGCTTTTTAGGAAACACCATATATTTT. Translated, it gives CASSFLGNTIYF.

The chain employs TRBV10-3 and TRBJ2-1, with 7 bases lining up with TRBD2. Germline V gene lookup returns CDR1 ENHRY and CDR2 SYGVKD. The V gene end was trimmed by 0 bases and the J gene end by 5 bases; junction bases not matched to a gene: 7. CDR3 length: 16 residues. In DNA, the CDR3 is TGTGCCATCAGTGAGTCGGCGGCGGGAGAGGACAATGAGCAGTTCTTC. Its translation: CAISESAAGEDNEQFF.

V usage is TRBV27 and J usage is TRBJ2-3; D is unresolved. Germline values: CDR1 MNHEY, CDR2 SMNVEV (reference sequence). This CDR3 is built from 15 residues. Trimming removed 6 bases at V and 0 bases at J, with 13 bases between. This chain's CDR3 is CASRAEQTSTDTQYF. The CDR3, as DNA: TGTGCCAGCAGGGCGGAGCAGACTAGCACAGATACGCAGTATTTT.

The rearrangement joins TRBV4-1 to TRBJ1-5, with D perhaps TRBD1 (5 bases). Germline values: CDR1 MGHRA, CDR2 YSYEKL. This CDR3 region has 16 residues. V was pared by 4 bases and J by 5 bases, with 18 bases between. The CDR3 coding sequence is TGCGCCAGCAGCCCGGAGGACCGGGGGAGGGATCAGCCCCAGCATTTT. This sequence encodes CASSPEDRGRDQPQHF.

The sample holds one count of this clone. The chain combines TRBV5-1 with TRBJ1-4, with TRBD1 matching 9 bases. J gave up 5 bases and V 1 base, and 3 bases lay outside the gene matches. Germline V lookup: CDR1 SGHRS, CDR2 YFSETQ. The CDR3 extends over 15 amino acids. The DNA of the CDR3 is TGCGCCAGCAGCTTGACAGGGGGCGCGAATGAAAAACTGTTTTTT. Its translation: CASSLTGGANEKLFF.

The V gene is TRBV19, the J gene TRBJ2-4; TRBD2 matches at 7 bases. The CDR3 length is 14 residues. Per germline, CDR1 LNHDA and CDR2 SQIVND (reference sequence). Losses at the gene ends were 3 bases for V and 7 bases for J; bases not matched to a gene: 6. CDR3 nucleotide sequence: TGTGCCAGTAGTATCCTACGGGGGGAGAACATTCAGTACTTC. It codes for CASSILRGENIQYF.

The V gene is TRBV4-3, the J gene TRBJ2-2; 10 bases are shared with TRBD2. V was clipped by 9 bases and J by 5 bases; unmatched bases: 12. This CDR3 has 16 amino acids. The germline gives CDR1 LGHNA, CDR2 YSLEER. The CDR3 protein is CASGSPLAGDTGELFF. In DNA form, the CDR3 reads TGCGCCAGTGGTTCCCCCCTAGCGGGAGATACCGGGGAGCTGTTTTTT.

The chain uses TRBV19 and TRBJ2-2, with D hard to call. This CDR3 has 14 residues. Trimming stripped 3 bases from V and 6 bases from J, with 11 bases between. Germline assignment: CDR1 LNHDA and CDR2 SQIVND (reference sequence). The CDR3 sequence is CASSMYQAPGELFF. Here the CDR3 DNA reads TGTGCCAGTAGTATGTATCAAGCTCCCGGGGAGCTGTTTTTT.

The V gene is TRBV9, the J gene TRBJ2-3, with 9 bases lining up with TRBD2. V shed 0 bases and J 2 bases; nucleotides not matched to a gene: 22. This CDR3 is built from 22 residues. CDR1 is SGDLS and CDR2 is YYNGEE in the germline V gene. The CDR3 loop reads CASSVALIRPGVAGDPTDTQYF. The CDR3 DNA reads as TGTGCCAGCAGCGTAGCCCTAATTAGGCCCGGGGTAGCGGGGGACCCCACAGATACGCAGTATTTT.

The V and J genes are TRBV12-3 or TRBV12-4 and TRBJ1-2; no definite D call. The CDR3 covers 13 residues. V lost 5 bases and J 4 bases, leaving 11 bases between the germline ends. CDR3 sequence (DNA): TGTGCCAGCAGTGGAGGGCAATCCTATGGCTACACCTTC. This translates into CASSGGQSYGYTF.

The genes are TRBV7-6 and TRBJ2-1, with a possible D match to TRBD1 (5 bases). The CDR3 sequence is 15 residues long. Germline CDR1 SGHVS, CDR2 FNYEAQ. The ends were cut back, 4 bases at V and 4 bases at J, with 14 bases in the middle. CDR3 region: CASSYKVTDYNEQFF. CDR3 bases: TGTGCCAGCAGCTATAAGGTGACAGATTACAATGAGCAGTTCTTC. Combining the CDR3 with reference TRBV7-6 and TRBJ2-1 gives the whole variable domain GAGVSQSPRYKVTKRGQDVALRCDPISGHVSLYWYRQALGQGPEFLTYFNYEAQQDKSGLPNDRFSAERPEGSISTLTIQRTEQRDSAMYRCASSYKVTDYNEQFFGPGTRLTVL.

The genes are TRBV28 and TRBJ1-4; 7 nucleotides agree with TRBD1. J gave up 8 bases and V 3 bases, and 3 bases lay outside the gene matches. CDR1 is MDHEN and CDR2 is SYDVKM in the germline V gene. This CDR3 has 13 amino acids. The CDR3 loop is CASSFGTEEKLFF. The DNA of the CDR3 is TGTGCCAGCAGTTTCGGGACAGAGGAAAAACTGTTTTTT.

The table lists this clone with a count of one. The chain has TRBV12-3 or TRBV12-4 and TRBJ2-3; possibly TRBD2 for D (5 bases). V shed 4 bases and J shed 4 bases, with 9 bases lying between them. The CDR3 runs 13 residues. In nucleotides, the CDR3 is TGTGCCAGCAGTTCCCGACTACCAGATACGCAGTATTTT. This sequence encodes CASSSRLPDTQYF.